This is a list of T cell receptor beta chains from one sample in a study of CD8+CD57+ T cells in acquired aplastic anemia. TCRdb processed the reads anew with MiXCR; each CDR3 protein has one entry. The sample includes 200,000 or so distinct CDR3 sequences, around 65% of them seen just once. The sample was sorted CD4+, CD8+, or CD8+CD57+ T cells (not recorded which) from PBMCs. Every receptor here comes from a human donor with severe aplastic anemia or a healthy control (not recorded which). Each CDR3 is given with its conserved first and last residue. The order of the fields is CDR3 DNA, CDR3 protein, V gene, D gene, clone size, J gene. The D gene is left open where the match is weak. Where a row states a size, it is once, few, many or the class of an expanded clone; other rows omit it.

CDR3 DNA: TGTGCCAGCAGCCAACGGGCAGGGGGTTCTAACTATGGCTACACCTTC; CDR3 protein: CASSQRAGGSNYGYTF; V gene: TRBV3-1; D gene: TRBD1; clone size: .; J gene: TRBJ1-2
CDR3 DNA: TGTGCCAGCAGTCCCGAGGGACAGGTTGGATACGAGCAGTACTTC; CDR3 protein: CASSPEGQVGYEQYF; V gene: TRBV2; D gene: TRBD1; clone size: .; J gene: TRBJ2-7
CDR3 DNA: TGCAGTGCCCAAAAGGGGGGTTCCGACAATGAGCAGTTCTTC; CDR3 protein: CSAQKGGSDNEQFF; V gene: TRBV20-1; D gene: .; clone size: .; J gene: TRBJ2-1
CDR3 DNA: TGTGCCACCAGCAGAGTCACTAGCGGGGATGAGCAGTTCTTC; CDR3 protein: CATSRVTSGDEQFF; V gene: TRBV15; D gene: TRBD2; clone size: .; J gene: TRBJ2-1
CDR3 DNA: TGTGCCAGCAGCCCGGGACAGCGAAACACTGAAGCTTTCTTT; CDR3 protein: CASSPGQRNTEAFF; V gene: TRBV7-9; D gene: TRBD1; clone size: few; J gene: TRBJ1-1
CDR3 DNA: TGTGCCAGCAGCTCCGGACAGGGGTTGGAGAAACTGTTTTTT; CDR3 protein: CASSSGQGLEKLFF; V gene: TRBV5-8; D gene: TRBD1; clone size: .; J gene: TRBJ1-4
CDR3 DNA: TGTGCCAGCAGCCCCCCCACCAATACGCTGTATTTT; CDR3 protein: CASSPPTNTLYF; V gene: TRBV7-9; D gene: .; clone size: .; J gene: TRBJ2-3
CDR3 DNA: TGTGCCGTCCGAGCGGGAGGGCCCTCTAGGTCCTACAATGAGCAGTTCTTC; CDR3 protein: CAVRAGGPSRSYNEQFF; V gene: TRBV10-3; D gene: TRBD2; clone size: .; J gene: TRBJ2-1
CDR3 DNA: TGTGCCAGCAGCTTAGACTTCTCCCCTGGAAATGAGCAGTTCTTC; CDR3 protein: CASSLDFSPGNEQFF; V gene: TRBV7-6; D gene: .; clone size: many; J gene: TRBJ2-1
CDR3 DNA: TGTGCCAGCAGTTTATCGGGGGCTCCTCTGAATTCACCCCTCCACTTT; CDR3 protein: CASSLSGAPLNSPLHF; V gene: TRBV24-1; D gene: .; clone size: .; J gene: TRBJ1-6
CDR3 DNA: TGCGCCAGCAGCCAAGACCCGGACAGGGGTGAGACCCAGTACTTC; CDR3 protein: CASSQDPDRGETQYF; V gene: TRBV4-3; D gene: TRBD1; clone size: many; J gene: TRBJ2-5
CDR3 DNA: TGCGCCAGCAGCTTGGGGGCACAGGGACTAGGTACGAACACTGAAGCTTTCTTT; CDR3 protein: CASSLGAQGLGTNTEAFF; V gene: TRBV5-1; D gene: .; clone size: once; J gene: TRBJ1-1
CDR3 DNA: TGTGCCAGCAGCTTTTGGGGACAGGGGAGTTACGAGCAGTACTTC; CDR3 protein: CASSFWGQGSYEQYF; V gene: TRBV7-9; D gene: TRBD1; clone size: .; J gene: TRBJ2-7
CDR3 DNA: TGTGCCAGCAGCGGGACAGCGGGGAACGCCTACGAGCAGTACTTC; CDR3 protein: CASSGTAGNAYEQYF; V gene: TRBV9; D gene: .; clone size: .; J gene: TRBJ2-7
CDR3 DNA: TGTGCCAGCAGTTCAGGGGAAGTCAGCAATCAGCCCCAGCATTTT; CDR3 protein: CASSSGEVSNQPQHF; V gene: TRBV25-1; D gene: .; clone size: .; J gene: TRBJ1-5
CDR3 DNA: TGCAGTGCCTCGACAGCTCAAGAGACCCAGTACTTC; CDR3 protein: CSASTAQETQYF; V gene: TRBV20-1; D gene: .; clone size: few; J gene: TRBJ2-5
CDR3 DNA: TGTGCCACCAGTGATTCCCTCGGTCGGACCTACGAGCAGTACTTC; CDR3 protein: CATSDSLGRTYEQYF; V gene: TRBV24-1; D gene: .; clone size: .; J gene: TRBJ2-7
CDR3 DNA: TGTGCCAGCAGCGGGCCGGGACTAGCGGACTACGAGCAGTACTTC; CDR3 protein: CASSGPGLADYEQYF; V gene: TRBV2; D gene: TRBD2; clone size: .; J gene: TRBJ2-7
CDR3 DNA: TGTGCCAGCAGCCAACCTCCGGGACAGGGGGAAATGAACACTGAAGCTTTCTTT; CDR3 protein: CASSQPPGQGEMNTEAFF; V gene: TRBV3-1; D gene: TRBD1; clone size: .; J gene: TRBJ1-1
CDR3 DNA: TGTGCCAGCAGCCCTTCGATCAGGGGTGGCTACACCTTC; CDR3 protein: CASSPSIRGGYTF; V gene: TRBV7-6; D gene: .; clone size: .; J gene: TRBJ1-2
CDR3 DNA: TGTGCCAGCAGCCTTGTGCCGTTGGGAGAGCAGTACTTC; CDR3 protein: CASSLVPLGEQYF; V gene: TRBV14; D gene: .; clone size: .; J gene: TRBJ2-7
CDR3 DNA: TGTGCCACCAGTGATTTGGCGGGGTACGAGCAGTACTTC; CDR3 protein: CATSDLAGYEQYF; V gene: TRBV24-1; D gene: .; clone size: few; J gene: TRBJ2-7
CDR3 DNA: TGCAGTGCTAGAGCACCGGGATTCTATGGCTACACCTTC; CDR3 protein: CSARAPGFYGYTF; V gene: TRBV20-1; D gene: .; clone size: .; J gene: TRBJ1-2